This T cell receptor beta chain was identified in a study of OX40 agonist ivuxolimab in advanced cancers. About the study as a whole: Ivuxolimab was an agonistic, fully human IgG2 monoclonal antibody directed against OX40 (CD134), a costimulatory receptor. Intravenous ivuxolimab was administered to patients every 2 weeks at six dose levels: 0.01, 0.1, 0.3, 1.5, 3 and 10 mg/kg. Of the roughly 52 patients in dose escalation, about 20 had hepatocellular carcinoma, some 15 had melanoma, 9 had renal cell carcinoma and 9 had head and neck cancer. The dose-escalation cohort was roughly 83% male with a mean age of about 58 years, ranging from roughly 23 to 90. Prior anti-PD-1, anti-PD-L1 or anti-CTLA-4 therapy was permitted, and 40% to 50% of dose-escalation patients had received checkpoint inhibitors. Three dose-escalation patients achieved partial responses, one with hepatocellular carcinoma and two with cutaneous melanoma. Peripheral TCRbeta sequencing aimed to test whether ivuxolimab altered TCR sequence diversity and caused clonal T-cell expansion. The monotherapy dose-escalation portion (N = 52 patients) of the phase I ivuxolimab trial is reported in the paper.

Overall study results and their limits: At doses of 0.1 to 3.0 mg/kg, clonal expansion of both CD4+ and CD8+ blood T cells was observed from baseline to week 6. After ivuxolimab, expanded clones were on average more numerous among CD8+ T cells than among CD4+ T cells. In the 0.1-3.0 mg/kg groups, partial responders were among the patients with the lowest normalized peripheral clonal expansion, particularly in CD8+ T cells. Which antigens the clonally expanded peripheral T cells were specific for was not determined. Low levels of normalized T-cell clonal expansion were also seen in some patients who did not respond.

Deletion took 2 bases off V and 3 bases off J, with a span of 16 bases between the germline ends. Reading the germline V gene gives CDR1 MDHEN and CDR2 SYDVKM. The CDR3 has 16 amino acids, counting the end cysteine and phenylalanine. Of all the DNA, just the CDR3 is kept, 48 bases in frame from base 1. On this clone: Its antigen has not been determined. One base away there is no much larger clone; base qualities are not given.

The trial excluded patients who had a history of autoimmune disease or were on systemic immunosuppression. Peripheral blood for TCR sequencing was collected from all dose cohorts at baseline, on cycle 4 day 1, and on cycle 7 day 1. The samples were taken from a phase I, first-in-human, multicenter, open-label dose-escalation trial of ivuxolimab. Adults with locally advanced or metastatic melanoma, renal cell, hepatocellular, or head and neck squamous cell carcinoma were enrolled in the trial. Before TCR sequencing, CD4+ T cells and CD8+ T cells were sorted from peripheral blood as separate populations. Genomic DNA was extracted from sorted cells for sequencing of the TCRbeta CDR3 region. The immunoSEQ Assay was used to sequence the TCRbeta CDR3 regions. In its TCRdb copy, this immuneACCESS table keeps in-frame sequences only and misses some clones. Where compared with another copy, unresolved V genes explain less than half of these, and the others have no known cause. In this sample the table shows roughly 86,000 clones, approximately 90% of which occur a single time. Roughly 1.1% of the sample is in the top ten clones.

The receptor comes from an adult with an advanced solid tumor such as melanoma, head and neck, liver or kidney cancer. The material was CD4+ or CD8+ T cells sorted from blood, obtained in a trial of the OX40 agonist ivuxolimab. The receptor chain draws on TRBV28 and TRBJ1-2, with the D gene call left open. The CDR3 protein is CASSLVGSSPYYGYTF. The nucleotide sequence is given as TGTGCCAGCAGTTTAGTTGGGTCGAGCCCGTACTATGGCTACACCTTC.